One and the same sample provided the 24 T cell receptor beta chains below, sequenced in a study of T cell repertoires and Cas9 in healthy adults. Using immunoSEQ multiplex PCR, the repertoire was profiled, and TCRdb retains in-frame clones only, with some absent. Among about 22,000 clones listed, roughly 92% were seen once. Sequencing was done on a sample of CD4+ effector T cells (CD127+, CD25-, CD137-, CD154-) from PBMCs; culture status not recorded. The origin of the receptors is a human donor in good health.

V is TRBV14 and J is TRBJ2-2; D might be TRBD1 (7 bases). Trimming stripped 4 bases from V and 4 bases from J, with 16 bases between. The germline CDR1 and CDR2 sequences are SGHDN and FVKESK. This CDR3 has 16 amino acids. The CDR3 spells CASSRPGGPFTGELFF. CDR3 in DNA: TGTGCCAGCAGCCGCCCAGGGGGGCCCTTCACCGGGGAGCTGTTTTTT.

This chain connects TRBV7-2 to TRBJ2-3; the match to TRBD2 covers 7 bases. V gave up 2 bases and J gave up 1 base; unmatched junction bases: 6. CDR1 and CDR2 (germline): SGHTA, FQGNSA. CDR3 length: 16 residues. The CDR3: CASSLNLAEGTDTQYF. The CDR3 region has the DNA TGTGCCAGCAGCTTAAACCTAGCGGAGGGCACAGATACGCAGTATTTT.

The chain joins TRBV4-1 to TRBJ1-5; TRBD1 matches 10 bases. Germline V gene sequence: CDR1 MGHRA, CDR2 YSYEKL. V was pared by 0 bases and J by 9 bases, with 14 bases of the junction left unmatched. The CDR3 covers 18 residues. Here the CDR3 reads CASSQEYPGQGLVVPQHF. CDR3 DNA sequence: TGCGCCAGCAGCCAAGAGTACCCGGGACAGGGGCTTGTTGTGCCCCAGCATTTT.

The gene calls are TRBV7-9 and TRBJ1-2, with a possible D match to TRBD1 (5 bases). V lost 5 bases to trimming and J lost 0 bases, with 16 bases between them. This CDR3 is built from 16 residues. From germline, CDR1 is SEHNR and CDR2 FQNEAQ (reference sequence). Here the CDR3 DNA reads TGTGCCAGCAGCCCTCCGGGGGGGAGGGCTAACTATGGCTACACCTTC. Translation: CASSPPGGRANYGYTF.

The chain couples TRBV6-6 to TRBJ2-3; maybe TRBD2 (6 bases). V gave up 8 bases and J gave up 4 bases, with 16 bases separating them. CDR3 length: 14 amino acids. Looked up from germline, CDR1 is MNHNY and CDR2 is SVGAGI (reference sequence). The CDR3 loop reads CASLFSGNSDTQYF. CDR3 nucleotide sequence: TGTGCCAGCTTATTTAGCGGAAACTCAGATACGCAGTATTTT.

This clone has a single count. The chain combines TRBV5-5 with TRBJ1-6; 7 nucleotides agree with TRBD1. J gave up 7 bases and V 6 bases, and 7 bases lay outside the gene matches. CDR1 and CDR2 from the germline V gene are SGHKS and YYEKEE (reference sequence). CDR3 length: 14 residues. The CDR3 sequence: CASIRGRGNSPLHF. In DNA form, the CDR3 reads TGTGCCAGCATACGGGGCAGGGGGAATTCACCCCTCCACTTT. Supplemented by reference TRBV5-5 and TRBJ1-6, the full variable domain reads DAGVTQSPTHLIKTRGQQVTLRCSPISGHKSVSWYQQVLGQGPQFIFQYYEKEERGRGNFPDRFSARQFPNYSSELNVNALLLGDSALYLCASIRGRGNSPLHFGNGTRLTVT.

V usage is TRBV5-8 and J usage is TRBJ2-7; D possibly corresponds to TRBD1 (5 bases). From germline, CDR1 is SGHTS and CDR2 YDEGEE. The CDR3 contains 16 residues. Deletions cut 4 bases from V and 3 bases from J, with 20 bases between. In nucleotides, the CDR3 is TGTGCCAGCAGCGATCCAGGGTTCTGGGGCGACTACGAGCAGTACTTC. Its protein is CASSDPGFWGDYEQYF.

As for this clone: Relative to the germline gene, one junction end is altered; a read error may explain this. The chain couples TRBV2 to TRBJ2-7; TRBD1 aligns across 8 bases. CDR3 length equals 10 residues. The germline V gene has CDR1 SNHLY and CDR2 FYNNEI. The CDR3 is CASSRGPFSF. Here the CDR3 DNA reads TGTGCCAGCAGCAGGGGGCCCTTCTCCTTC.

This clone was recorded only once. The CDR3 carries no conserved terminal phenylalanine or tryptophan, so it likely arises from a read error. The J gene is TRBJ2-3, the V gene TRBV9; 7 nucleotides agree with TRBD1. The CDR3 spans 15 residues. Losses at the gene ends were 4 bases for V and 2 bases for J; bases not matched to a gene: 7. CDR1 and CDR2 from the germline V gene are SGDLS and YYNGEE. DNA of the CDR3: TGTGCCAGCAGCCCTACAGGGGACCCCACAGATACGCAGTATCTT. Amino acid sequence: CASSPTGDPTDTQYL.

The chain recombines TRBV4-2 with TRBJ2-1; 9 nucleotides agree with TRBD2. The CDR3 contains 16 residues. Unmatched junction bases numbered 4, after V lost 4 bases and J lost 0 bases. Germline CDR1 is LGHNA and CDR2 is YNFKEQ. The CDR3 loop reads CASSPETSGSYNEQFF. CDR3 coding DNA: TGTGCCAGCAGCCCCGAGACTAGCGGCTCCTACAATGAGCAGTTCTTC.

This chain connects TRBV25-1 to TRBJ1-2, with 7 bases lining up with TRBD1. Germline values: CDR1 MGHDK, CDR2 SYGVNS. Trimming cost V 6 bases and J 5 bases; bases outside gene matches: 12. CDR3 length: 15 residues. The CDR3 is CASSPSPLTGYGYTF. CDR3 coding DNA: TGTGCCAGCAGCCCCTCGCCTTTGACAGGGTATGGCTACACCTTC.

The chain combines TRBV18 with TRBJ1-4; D may be TRBD1 (5 bases). V lost 3 bases to trimming and J lost 6 bases, with 11 bases between them. Germline CDR1 and CDR2: KGHSH and LQKENI. The CDR3 loop spans 14 amino acids. As DNA, the CDR3 is TGTGCCAGCTCACCGGGACTCCAGGATGAAAAACTGTTTTTT. This encodes CASSPGLQDEKLFF.

V usage is TRBV7-2 and J usage is TRBJ2-4, with TRBD1 matching over 7 bases. The ends lost 1 base at V and 0 bases at J; junction bases unmatched: 9. The CDR3 runs to 18 residues. Germline CDR1 reads SGHTA; CDR2 reads FQGNSA. The CDR3 region is CASSLDGQVLLAKNIQYF. The CDR3 DNA follows: TGTGCCAGCAGCTTAGATGGACAGGTACTTCTAGCCAAAAACATTCAGTACTTC.

The chain employs TRBV20-1 and TRBJ1-5, with D hard to call. The ends were cut back, 0 bases at V and 6 bases at J, with 3 bases in the middle. Germline V lookup: CDR1 DFQATT, CDR2 SNEGSKA (reference sequence). CDR3 length: 11 amino acids. In nucleotides, the CDR3 is TGCAGTGCTAGAGATCGTCAGCCCCAGCATTTT. Protein: CSARDRQPQHF.

The rearrangement uses TRBV28 and TRBJ2-4; 7 nucleotides align to TRBD1. CDR3 size: 14 residues. Unmatched junction bases numbered 5, after V lost 0 bases and J lost 9 bases. CDR1 is MDHEN and CDR2 is SYDVKM in the germline V gene. The CDR3, as DNA: TGTGCCAGCAGTTTATGGACAGGGTTCGCCATTCAGTACTTC. Its translation is CASSLWTGFAIQYF. Complete variable domain (other parts from reference TRBV28 and TRBJ2-4): DVKVTQSSRYLVKRTGEKVFLECVQDMDHENMFWYRQDPGLGLRLIYFSYDVKMKEKGDIPEGYSVSREKKERFSLILESASTNQTSMYLCASSLWTGFAIQYFGAGTRLSVL.

V gene TRBV29-1 combines with J gene TRBJ2-5; D not certain. Trimming took off 0 bases at V and 4 bases at J, with 12 bases between the two ends. The V gene's germline CDR1 is SQVTM and CDR2 ANQGSEA. The CDR3 consists of 14 residues. The CDR3 is CSVEEEILGETQYF. DNA for the CDR3: TGCAGCGTTGAAGAAGAAATTTTGGGAGAGACCCAGTACTTC.

The DNA for the CDR3 is TGTGCCAGCAGTTCCACATTGCCCTCTAACTATGGCTACACCTTC. This sequence encodes CASSSTLPSNYGYTF. The genes are TRBV6-5 and TRBJ1-2; no reliable D call. CDR1 MNHEY and CDR2 SVGAGI come from the germline V gene. CDR3 length: 15 residues. The V and J ends lost 4 bases and 0 bases respectively, with 12 bases between them.

The chain employs TRBV4-3 and TRBJ1-4; D call uncertain. Trimming removed 0 bases from V and 1 base from J, with 9 bases in between. CDR1 LGHNA and CDR2 YSLEER come from the germline V gene. This CDR3 is 16 amino acids long. The CDR3 here is CASSQDRGVTNEKLFF. CDR3 bases: TGCGCCAGCAGCCAAGATAGAGGAGTAACTAATGAAAAACTGTTTTTT.

This rearrangement joins TRBV6-5 to TRBJ2-7; 10 positions agree with TRBD2. V lost 6 bases, J lost 4 bases, and 9 bases stayed unmatched. Germline V lookup: CDR1 MNHEY, CDR2 SVGAGI. The CDR3 spans 15 residues. The CDR3: CASRPSSGRDYEQYV. The CDR3 nucleotides read TGTGCCAGCAGACCATCTAGCGGGAGAGATTACGAGCAGTACGTC.

The chain couples TRBV21-1 to TRBJ2-6; TRBD2 is the table's D call, not checked against the DNA. TRBV21-1 is annotated as a pseudogene. The CDR3 covers 16 residues. DNA of the CDR3: TGTGCCAGCAGCAGAGACCGTCGGAGGGGGGCCAACGTCCTGACTTTC. Translating gives CASSRDRRRGANVLTF.

The V gene is TRBV11-1, the J gene TRBJ2-3, with 8 bases matching TRBD2. The J segment lost 6 bases and the V segment lost 5 bases, leaving 10 bases of the junction unmatched. Germline-derived CDR1 and CDR2 are SGHAT and FQDESV (reference sequence). The CDR3 covers 15 residues. CDR3: CASSPSGRIFDTQYF. The CDR3 DNA sequence: TGTGCCAGCAGCCCCAGCGGGAGAATATTCGATACGCAGTATTTT.

This clone came up once. The chain joins TRBV19 to TRBJ2-1, with 7 bases identical to TRBD1. V dropped 6 bases and J dropped 0; count of bases not matched to a gene: 5. Germline-derived CDR1 and CDR2 are LNHDA and SQIVND (reference sequence). This CDR3 is 15 amino acids long. CDR3 in amino acids: CASRMDRSSYNEQFF. The CDR3 region has the DNA TGTGCCAGTAGAATGGACAGGAGCTCCTACAATGAGCAGTTCTTC.

V is TRBV7-2 and J is TRBJ2-3; 8 bases align to TRBD2. The CDR3 covers 15 residues. Trimming took 0 bases from V and 2 from J; bases not matched to a gene: 1. In germline, CDR1 is SGHTA, CDR2 FQGNSA. The CDR3 coding sequence is TGTGCCAGCAGCTTAGCAGCGGGGGTCACAGATACGCAGTATTTT. It codes for CASSLAAGVTDTQYF.

The chain uses TRBV10-3 and TRBJ2-1; 8 bases are a match to TRBD1. V lost 2 bases and J lost 3; bases outside the gene matches: 3. The CDR3 covers 15 residues. Germline CDR1 is ENHRY and CDR2 is SYGVKD. The CDR3, as DNA: TGTGCCATCAGTGAGACCGGGACAGGCTACAATGAGCAGTTCTTC. It translates to CAISETGTGYNEQFF.